The clone carrying this TCR beta chain turned up a few times. Its cognate antigen is unknown. CDR3 size: 12 residues. The germline gives CDR1 MDHEN, CDR2 SYDVKM. Trimming cost V 10 bases and J 9 bases; bases outside gene matches: 7. Sequencing templates came from extracted RNA that was reverse transcribed into cDNA. Sequenced by immunoSEQ multiplex PCR; TCRdb stores in-frame clones only, minus some. The sample has roughly 150,000 clones; around 47% are singletons. The sample originates from a study of CD8+ T cells in alopecia areata. Looking at the study overall: Oral tofacitinib, 5 to 10 mg twice daily, was given in an open-label trial. Tofacitinib treatment spanned 6 to 18 months, with 6 months off drug afterward.

Regarding the study as a whole: The study found higher clonality in lesional than normal scalp, especially in alopecia totalis/universalis.

The researchers isolated CD4+ and CD8+ T cells from PBMCs by sorting. J is TRBJ2-1 and V is TRBV28, with 9 nucleotides matching TRBD2. This sequence was found in a human donor with alopecia areata. Sequencing used CD4+ T cells sorted from blood. In DNA form, the CDR3 reads TGTGCCACCCTAGCGGGAAAGGTTGAGCAGTTCTTC. Amino acid sequence: CATLAGKVEQFF.